Below are 11 T cell receptor beta chains sequenced from a single sample in a study of shared clonotypes between healthy human individuals. The data were produced by immunoSEQ multiplex PCR, yet TCRdb's version contains in-frame clones alone and is incomplete. The sample includes roughly 2.6 million clones, roughly 92% seen only once; the top ten take around 0.14%. Input material: naive CD4+ T cells sorted from blood. The subset: CD45RA+ positively selected. The receptors were gathered from a man between 18 and 35 years old in good health.

The chain recombines TRBV5-1 with TRBJ1-4; TRBD1 matches 10 bases. CDR1 is SGHRS and CDR2 is YFSETQ in the germline V gene. Trimming at V came to 4 bases and at J to 7 bases, leaving 7 bases not matched to a gene. The CDR3 is 15 residues long. The CDR3 nucleotides read TGCGCCAGCAGCCTGACCGGGACAGGGGCTGAAAAACTGTTTTTT. Protein: CASSLTGTGAEKLFF. The variable domain in full, completed from reference TRBV5-1 and TRBJ1-4, reads KAGVTQTPRYLIKTRGQQVTLSCSPISGHRSVSWYQQTPGQGLQFLFEYFSETQRNKGNFPGRFSGRQFSNSRSEMNVSTLELGDSALYLCASSLTGTGAEKLFFGSGTQLSVL.

The chain links TRBV6-5 to TRBJ1-6; D is unresolved. The CDR3 is made up of 16 amino acids. The germline V and J ends were trimmed by 2 bases and 7 bases, with 15 bases remaining between them. Germline CDR1 MNHEY, CDR2 SVGAGI. Here the CDR3 DNA reads TGTGCCAGCAGTTACGGTACGGACTTAATAAATTCACCCCTCCACTTT. Its translation is CASSYGTDLINSPLHF.

There are a few counts of this clone. The chain is built from TRBV7-2 and TRBJ2-3; the D is unclear. The ends were cut back, 1 base at V and 2 bases at J, with 7 bases in the middle. Germline V gives CDR1 SGHTA, CDR2 FQGNSA. This CDR3 is 14 amino acids long. CDR3 in DNA: TGTGCCAGCAGCTTAGACGGACCCACAGATACGCAGTATTTT. Translating gives CASSLDGPTDTQYF.

V is TRBV7-2 and J is TRBJ2-7; tentative D call: TRBD1 (5 bases). The V gene lost 2 bases and the J gene lost 5 bases, with 19 bases spanning the gap. The germline gives CDR1 SGHTA, CDR2 FQGNSA. CDR3 length: 16 residues. The CDR3 is CASSLIITGAGHEQYF. The CDR3 DNA sequence: TGTGCCAGCAGCTTAATAATAACTGGTGCAGGGCACGAGCAGTACTTC.

The chain has TRBV7-8 and TRBJ1-6; tentative D call: TRBD1 (5 bases). The CDR3 spans 17 residues. Germline values: CDR1 SGHVS, CDR2 FQNEAQ. Trimming removed 1 base from V and 0 bases from J, with 10 bases in between. This CDR3 is CASSLVWDGSYNSPLHF. For the CDR3, the DNA is TGTGCCAGCAGCTTAGTGTGGGACGGCTCCTATAATTCACCCCTCCACTTT.

The chain recombines TRBV18 with TRBJ2-1; the match to TRBD2 covers 10 bases. The CDR3 is 16 residues long. The germline CDR1 and CDR2 sequences are KGHSH and LQKENI. V shed 5 bases and J 5 bases; nucleotides not matched to a gene: 9. This CDR3 is CASSRGASGRNNEQFF. CDR3 bases: TGTGCCAGCTCAAGAGGGGCTAGCGGGAGAAACAATGAGCAGTTCTTC. The full variable domain, rest sourced from reference TRBV18 and TRBJ2-1, is NAGVMQNPRHLVRRRGQEARLRCSPMKGHSHVYWYRQLPEEGLKFMVYLQKENIIDESGMPKERFSAEFPKEGPSILRIQQVVRGDSAAYFCASSRGASGRNNEQFFGPGTRLTVL.

This rearrangement joins TRBV13 to TRBJ2-5; D may be TRBD2 (5 bases). Germline lookup yields CDR1 PRHDT and CDR2 FYEKMQ (reference sequence). CDR3 length equals 13 residues. Trimming stripped 5 bases from V and 2 bases from J, with 9 bases between. This CDR3 reads CASSPGFQETQYF. CDR3 sequence (DNA): TGTGCCAGCAGCCCGGGATTTCAAGAGACCCAGTACTTC. Drawing the rest from reference TRBV13 and TRBJ2-5, the complete variable domain is AAGVIQSPRHLIKEKRETATLKCYPIPRHDTVYWYQQGPGQDPQFLISFYEKMQSDKGSIPDRFSAQQFSDYHSELNMSSLELGDSALYFCASSPGFQETQYFGPGTRLLVL.

V gene TRBV11-1 combines with J gene TRBJ2-1; D is uncertain. Germline V CDR1 and CDR2: SGHAT, FQDESV (reference sequence). This CDR3 is built from 14 residues. V shed 2 bases and J shed 6 bases, with 11 bases lying between them. The CDR3 loop reads CASSLSVRFNEQFF. The CDR3, as DNA: TGTGCCAGCAGCTTATCCGTGAGGTTCAATGAGCAGTTCTTC. The variable domain in full, completed from reference TRBV11-1 and TRBJ2-1, reads EAEVAQSPRYKITEKSQAVAFWCDPISGHATLYWYRQILGQGPELLVQFQDESVVDDSQLPKDRFSAERLKGVDSTLKIQPAELGDSAMYLCASSLSVRFNEQFFGPGTRLTVL.

The rearrangement uses TRBV5-1 and TRBJ2-1, with 9 bases that match TRBD1. The V and J ends lost 4 bases and 9 bases, in that order; junction bases with no gene match: 11. The CDR3 totals 15 residues. Germline loops: CDR1 SGHRS, CDR2 YFSETQ. CDR3 region: CASSRDRTGVSEQFF. The CDR3, as DNA: TGCGCCAGCAGCAGGGATAGGACAGGGGTTAGTGAGCAGTTCTTC.

The chain is built from TRBV6-1 and TRBJ2-7, with TRBD2 matching over 7 bases. The germline CDR1 and CDR2 sequences are MNHNS and SASEGT. J was trimmed by 2 bases and V by 1 base; bases with no gene match: 8. This CDR3 has 16 residues. The CDR3 spells CASSEVFLAEAYEQYF. CDR3 coding DNA: TGTGCCAGCAGTGAAGTTTTCCTAGCGGAAGCCTACGAGCAGTACTTC.

The chain uses TRBV18 and TRBJ2-2, with unresolved D. The V end was cut by 4 bases, the J end by 1 base, with 4 bases between. The CDR3 loop spans 13 amino acids. Germline loops: CDR1 KGHSH, CDR2 LQKENI. The CDR3 DNA follows: TGTGCCAGCTCACGGATGAACACCGGGGAGCTGTTTTTT. Translated: CASSRMNTGELFF.